A single T cell receptor (beta chain) is shown here with its context. Its cognate antigen has yet to be identified. Within one base of it there is no much larger clone, and no base qualities were kept. The data derive from a study of T cell responses to AZD1222 COVID-19 vaccine (dated by TCRdb to about 2021). Some background on the complete study: Because spike-specific TCR depth and breadth did not differ between the two schedules, AZD1222 recipients who got a second dose at roughly 4 weeks were pooled with those who got a second dose at roughly 12 weeks. A total of about 250 trial participants underwent TCR sequencing, of whom about 200 had received two doses of AZD1222 and some 25 had received two doses of the MenACWY control vaccine. Trial participants were enrolled into age subgroups of 18-55, 56-69 and 70-plus years, which contained 148, 28 and 57 TCR-sequenced participants, respectively.

Points the paper makes about the study in general: Reportedly, close to half of the unique spike-specific TCRs recognized epitopes lying outside the regions that are mutated in the B.1.351 and B.1.1.7 variants. After two AZD1222 doses, both the breadth and the depth of spike-specific TCRs were significantly higher than at day 0 and than in MenACWY recipients. Participants were mostly white British, with more females than males. The authors suggested clonal diversity may have been underestimated. The vaccine-associated CD4 TCRs covered the entire spike protein, and the dominant responses fell in regions 160-218 and 743-854. Because no day 14 peak-response samples were available, the repertoires could be characterized only after the peak T cell response. In the small 56-69-year group, the increase in depth fell short of significance, most likely because of low power. Conclusions about previously exposed vaccinees are limited because only five to seven AZD1222 recipients were SARS-CoV-2 seropositive at baseline.

The label giving this sample's time point can be read as: baseline before first vaccination. The vaccinee samples were drawn from two UK trials, COV001 and COV002, one of which was a single-blind randomized controlled phase 2/3 trial testing AZD1222 (ChAdOx1 nCoV-19) in healthy adults. For TCRbeta chain sequencing, PBMC samples from trial participants were taken at day 0 and at day 28 after the second dose. The germline V gene provides CDR1 SGHDT and CDR2 YYEEEE. Its CDR3 holds 11 amino acids, cysteine through phenylalanine. The kept DNA is CDR3 alone, 33 bases in frame from the first base. Trimming takes 2 bases from V and 6 bases from J, and the germline ends sit 5 bases apart. The CDR3 regions of human TCRbeta chains were subjected to immunosequencing. Per the original workflow: Repertoire TCRs were checked for matches against a reference library of SARS-CoV-2-specific TCRs that had been generated using the MIRA antigen-specificity platform. Breadth was defined as the fraction of unique TCRs that were SARS-CoV-2-associated, and depth was defined as the fraction of total T cells that were SARS-CoV-2-associated. Using the MIRA data, every spike-specific TCR was mapped to the spike region that the TCR reacted to and assigned to either a CD4 or a CD8 class. Log10-transformed breadth and depth values were compared by one-way ANOVA with Sidak's multiple comparisons tests. TCRdb took this table from immuneACCESS and kept in-frame rearrangements with V and J called. Such tables lack part of the clones; where checked against another copy, unresolved V genes explain under half of the gap, and the rest is unexplained. Clone size and V and J calls were adopted from that table, with D and trimming inferred from the DNA. The sample table holds about 120,000 clones, of which roughly nine tenths were seen once. 5% to 6% of the sample lies in the top ten.

The specimen was peripheral blood, collected on day 0 of AZD1222 vaccination. The receptor chain draws on TRBV5-6 and TRBJ1-1; no D gene call is confident. This TCR was sampled from an adult in good health. The CDR3 corresponds to CASSFGAEAFF. The DNA is as follows: TGTGCCAGCAGCTTCGGCGCTGAAGCTTTCTTT.